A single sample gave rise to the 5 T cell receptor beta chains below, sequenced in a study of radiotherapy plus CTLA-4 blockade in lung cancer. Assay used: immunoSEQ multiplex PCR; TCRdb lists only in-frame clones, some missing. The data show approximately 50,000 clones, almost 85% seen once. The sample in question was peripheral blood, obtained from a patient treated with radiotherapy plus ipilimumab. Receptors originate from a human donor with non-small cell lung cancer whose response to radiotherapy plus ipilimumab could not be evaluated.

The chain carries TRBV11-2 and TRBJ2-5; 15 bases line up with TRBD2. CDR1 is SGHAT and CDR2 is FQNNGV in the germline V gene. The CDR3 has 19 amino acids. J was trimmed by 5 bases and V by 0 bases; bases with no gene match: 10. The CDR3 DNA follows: TGTGCCAGCAGCTTAGATCTCGGACTAGCGGGAGGGCCGAGGGAGACCCAGTACTTC. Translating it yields CASSLDLGLAGGPRETQYF.

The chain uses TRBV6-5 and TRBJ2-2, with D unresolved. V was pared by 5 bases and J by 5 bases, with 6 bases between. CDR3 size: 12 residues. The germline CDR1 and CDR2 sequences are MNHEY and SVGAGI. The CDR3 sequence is CASSEVTGELFF. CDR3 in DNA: TGTGCCAGCAGTGAGGTAACCGGGGAGCTGTTTTTT.

The CDR3 nucleotides are TGTGCCAGCACGGTTGCGGGAAACACCATATATTTT. Residues: CASTVAGNTIYF. The J gene is TRBJ1-3, the V gene TRBV7-9; the D is unclear. Germline V gene sequence: CDR1 SEHNR, CDR2 FQNEAQ (reference sequence). CDR3 length equals 12 residues. V dropped 7 bases and J dropped 4 bases, with 8 bases sitting between them.

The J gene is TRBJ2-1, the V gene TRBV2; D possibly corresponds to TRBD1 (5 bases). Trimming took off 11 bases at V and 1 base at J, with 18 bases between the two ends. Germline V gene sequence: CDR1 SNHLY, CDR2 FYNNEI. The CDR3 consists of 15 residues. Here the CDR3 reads CASKSRAISYNEQFF. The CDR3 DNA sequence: TGTGCCTCCAAAAGCAGGGCCATATCCTACAATGAGCAGTTCTTC.

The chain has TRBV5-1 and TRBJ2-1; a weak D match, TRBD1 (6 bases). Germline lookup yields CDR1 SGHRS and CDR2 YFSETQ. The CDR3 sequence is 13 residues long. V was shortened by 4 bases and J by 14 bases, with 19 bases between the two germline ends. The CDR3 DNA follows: TGCGCCAGCAGCCCTCCGACCCGAAAGGGGGAGTTCTTC. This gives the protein CASSPPTRKGEFF.